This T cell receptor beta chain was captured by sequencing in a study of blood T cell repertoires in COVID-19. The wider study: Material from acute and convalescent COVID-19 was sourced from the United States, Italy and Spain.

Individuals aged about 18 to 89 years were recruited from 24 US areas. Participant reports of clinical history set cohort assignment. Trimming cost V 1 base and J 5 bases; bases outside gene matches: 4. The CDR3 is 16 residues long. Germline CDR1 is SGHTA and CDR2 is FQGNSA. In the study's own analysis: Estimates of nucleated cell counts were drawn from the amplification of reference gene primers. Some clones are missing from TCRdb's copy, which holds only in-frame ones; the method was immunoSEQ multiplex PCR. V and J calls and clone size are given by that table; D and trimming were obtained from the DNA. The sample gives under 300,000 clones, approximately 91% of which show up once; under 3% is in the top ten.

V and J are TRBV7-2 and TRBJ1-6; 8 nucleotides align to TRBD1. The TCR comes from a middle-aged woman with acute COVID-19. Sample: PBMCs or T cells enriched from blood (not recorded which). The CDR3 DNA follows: TGTGCCAGCAGCTTAGTAGGGACAGGCAATAATTCACCCCTCCACTTT. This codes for CASSLVGTGNNSPLHF.